This is a list of T cell receptor beta chains from one sample in a study of response to subunit inactivated influenza vaccine. Each CDR3 protein is one row after TCRdb ran MiXCR on the RT-PCR reads. The repertoire includes over 450,000 distinct CDR3 sequences, approximately 13% of them detected once, and 10% to 15% sits in the top ten. The specimen comprised PBMCs from blood, sampled roughly 48 days after vaccination. Receptor source: a man in his fifties or sixties who received an inactivated influenza vaccine. Each CDR3 is given with its conserved first and last residue. D genes are given only for firm matches. Size values are once, few and many counts, or a class for expanded clones, and some rows have none.

TRBD1 few TRBJ2-7 TRBV6-5 TGTGCCAGCAGTTCTCCCCCGGGACAGAACTACGAGCAGTACTTC CASSSPPGQNYEQYF
TRBD1 few TRBJ2-6 TRBV20-1 TGCAGTGCTAGAGTTCTTTTGGGGACAGGGGGCTCTGGGGCCAACGTCCTGACTTTC CSARVLLGTGGSGANVLTF
TRBD2 - TRBJ2-3 TRBV12-3/TRBV12-4 TGTGCCAATTCCGGGGGGGGGAGGGATACGCAGTATTTT CANSGGGRDTQYF
TRBD2 many TRBJ2-2 TRBV11-2 TGTGCCAGCAGTTCGGGTAGCGGGGGGGCCTGGTTCACCGGGGAGCTGTTTTTT CASSSGSGGAWFTGELFF
- - TRBJ2-7 TRBV11-2 TGTGCCAGCAGCTTAGATTCGGCAGGTTCCTACGAGCAGTACTTC CASSLDSAGSYEQYF
TRBD2 few TRBJ2-7 TRBV20-1 TGCAGTGCTAGTCCGGGACTAGCGGGGCGAGCCTACGAGCAGTACTTC CSASPGLAGRAYEQYF
- - TRBJ1-1 TRBV27 TGTGCCAGCAGACAAAAAGGCACAGGGATGAACACTGAAGCTTTCTTT CASRQKGTGMNTEAFF
- few TRBJ1-5 TRBV20-1 TGCAGTGCTACCTTGGGAACCGGCCGTAATCAGCCCCAGCATTTT CSATLGTGRNQPQHF
- - TRBJ2-1 TRBV5-5 TGTGCCAGCAGCTTGGCCGTTGGGGGCGTGGTAGGGGGTGAGCAGTTCTTC CASSLAVGGVVGGEQFF
- - TRBJ1-1 TRBV4-2 TGTGCCAGCAGCCAAGTGGAGGGGCTAGTTGAAGCTTTCTTT CASSQVEGLVEAFF
TRBD2 - TRBJ2-2 TRBV4-3 TGCGCCAGCAGCCTGAGCGGGGTCCGCACCGGGGAGCTGTTTTTT CASSLSGVRTGELFF
- - TRBJ2-5 TRBV14 TGTGCCAGCAGCCAACAGGGCAGCAACCAAGAGACCCAGTACTTC CASSQQGSNQETQYF
TRBD2 few TRBJ2-1 TRBV28 TGTGCCAGCAGTCCTAGCGGGGGTTATGAGCAGTTCTTC CASSPSGGYEQFF
TRBD1 few TRBJ2-6 TRBV6-1 TGTGCCAGCAGCCGGGACAGGATCTCTGGGGCCAACGTCCTGACTTTC CASSRDRISGANVLTF
- few TRBJ2-1 TRBV9 TGTGCCAGCAGCCTGGGACTCTCGAACAATGAGCAGTTCTTC CASSLGLSNNEQFF
TRBD2 - TRBJ2-7 TRBV5-5 TGTGCCAGCAGCCTGAGCTCGGGACTAGCGGGAGGGCAGGGCGAGCAGTACTTC CASSLSSGLAGGQGEQYF
- - TRBJ1-5 TRBV12-3/TRBV12-4 TGTGCCAGCAGTATGGACGGCATCCATCAGCCCCAGCATTTT CASSMDGIHQPQHF
TRBD1 - TRBJ2-1 TRBV7-2 TGTGCCAGCAGCCCCGGACAGGGCAAGAGCTCCTACAATGAGCAGTTCTTC CASSPGQGKSSYNEQFF
TRBD2 - TRBJ2-1 TRBV4-3 TGCGCCAGCAGCCAAGAAGAACTAGCGGGGGACAATGAGCAGTTCTTC CASSQEELAGDNEQFF
- - TRBJ2-7 TRBV7-6 TGTGCCAGCAGCAAAAGATCGGTAATGGGCAACTCCTACGAGCAGTACTTC CASSKRSVMGNSYEQYF
TRBD1 many TRBJ2-1 TRBV24-1 TGTGCCACCAGGGCCGGGACAGGGCCCAATGAGCAGTTCTTC CATRAGTGPNEQFF
- many TRBJ2-3 TRBV10-3 TGTGCCATCAGTGAGAAGTACGGCAACACAGATACGCAGTATTTT CAISEKYGNTDTQYF
- - TRBJ1-4 TRBV7-2 TGTGCCAGCAGGCCCGGGGGTGGTAATGAAAAACTGTTTTTT CASRPGGGNEKLFF
TRBD1 few TRBJ2-2 TRBV20-1 TGCAGTGCTAGAGATTGGGACAGCTCCGCGAACACCGGGGAGCTGTTTTTT CSARDWDSSANTGELFF
TRBD1 - TRBJ1-6 TRBV11-2 TGTGCCAGCAGTTCGACAGGGCGGAGTTCACCCCTCCACTTT CASSSTGRSSPLHF
TRBD2 many TRBJ2-1 TRBV2 TGTGCCAGCAGTGGGACTAGCGGGGGGGCCGTGACGGAGCAGTTCTTC CASSGTSGGAVTEQFF
- few TRBJ2-1 TRBV12-3/TRBV12-4 TGTGCCAGCAGTTTATTAAGTTCTTCCTACAATGAGCAGTTCTTC CASSLLSSSYNEQFF
- few TRBJ2-5 TRBV10-1 TGCGCCAGCAGTGATACAGGCGGACAAGAGACCCAGTACTTC CASSDTGGQETQYF
TRBD1 many TRBJ2-1 TRBV10-3 TGTGCCATCAGGGGGGGACAGGGGGCCTACAATGAGCAGTTCTTC CAIRGGQGAYNEQFF